These 14 T cell receptor beta chains were all obtained from the same sample, sequenced in a study of T cells after yellow fever vaccination. Each CDR3 protein gets one entry after TCRdb re-called the 5' RACE reads with MiXCR. Of some 670,000 distinct CDR3 sequences listed, about 12% are singletons. This sample comprised PBMCs, obtained on the day of the yellow fever booster vaccination. All receptors come from a young man who received the YFV17D yellow fever vaccine.

The V call is TRBV6-2 or TRBV6-3, the J call TRBJ2-7; 11 bases align to TRBD2. Germline V gene lookup returns CDR1 MNHEY and CDR2 SVGEGT. V dropped 5 bases and J dropped 10; count of bases not matched to a gene: 7. The CDR3 length is 13 residues. DNA for the CDR3: TGTGCCAGCAGTCCCCACCGACTAGCGGGACAGTACTTC. It yields the protein CASSPHRLAGQYF.

This clonotype was observed a handful of times. CDR3 bases: TGCAGTGCTGGCAGGGGAGGACAGCCCCAGCATTTT. Its translation: CSAGRGGQPQHF. This chain joins TRBV20-1 and TRBJ1-5; maybe TRBD1 (6 bases). Trimming cost V 5 bases and J 7 bases, with 12 bases left between them. This CDR3 comprises 12 residues. Germline V gene lookup returns CDR1 DFQATT and CDR2 SNEGSKA (reference sequence).

The V and J genes are TRBV20-1 and TRBJ2-7, with D possibly TRBD2 on 6 matching bases. The germline V gene encodes CDR1 DFQATT and CDR2 SNEGSKA (reference sequence). Trimming took 3 bases from V and 5 from J, leaving 8 bases between them. The CDR3 runs to 11 residues. CDR3 loop: CSARGGDEQYF. The CDR3 region has the DNA TGCAGTGCTAGGGGCGGGGACGAGCAGTACTTC.

This chain links TRBV18 with TRBJ2-5; 13 bases are shared with TRBD2. This CDR3 contains 16 residues. Germline V gene data show CDR1 as KGHSH and CDR2 as LQKENI. Germline trimming cut 4 bases from V and 5 bases from J; bases unmatched to any gene: 7. CDR3 bases: TGTGCCAGCTCACAGGCCGGACTAGCGGGAGTTGAGACCCAGTACTTC. It yields the protein CASSQAGLAGVETQYF.

The V and J genes are TRBV19 and TRBJ2-5, with D possibly matching TRBD1 (6 bases). This CDR3 comprises 14 residues. CDR1 and CDR2 from the germline V gene are LNHDA and SQIVND (reference sequence). Deletions cut 1 base from V and 5 bases from J, with 11 bases between. DNA of the CDR3: TGTGCCAGTAGTATAGTCCAGGGGTGGGAGACCCAGTACTTC. Translating it yields CASSIVQGWETQYF.

The chain combines TRBV7-3 with TRBJ2-1; the match to TRBD1 covers 12 bases. Per the germline V gene, CDR1 is SGHTA and CDR2 is FQGTGA. V trimming: 5 bases; J trimming: 15 bases; junction bases outside the gene matches: 8. There are 13 residues in the CDR3. CDR3 bases: TGTGCCAGCAGCCTCCGGGACAGGGGGCTCCCGTTCTTC. Translation gives CASSLRDRGLPFF.

The sample holds a few counts of this clonotype. The chain has TRBV4-1 and TRBJ2-2; D is perhaps TRBD1 (8 bases). This CDR3 spans 17 amino acids. Germline V CDR1 and CDR2: MGHRA, YSYEKL. Trimming pared 1 base from V and 4 bases from J, leaving 16 bases between. The DNA of the CDR3 is TGCGCCAGCAGCCAAGTCGAGACAGGGGAGGGCACCGGGGAGCTGTTTTTT. Amino acids: CASSQVETGEGTGELFF.

In this sample, this clonotype turned up a few times. The chain links TRBV7-2 to TRBJ2-3; TRBD2 is a possible D gene (6 bases). In germline, CDR1 is SGHTA, CDR2 FQGNSA. This CDR3 has 12 residues. V lost 2 bases and J lost 14, with 14 bases in between. In DNA, the CDR3 is TGTGCCAGCAGCTTAACGGGGGTCTCGCTGTATTTT. As protein: CASSLTGVSLYF.

The chain recombines TRBV6-2 or TRBV6-3 with TRBJ2-7; 7 nucleotides agree with TRBD1. V dropped 10 bases and J dropped 3; count of bases not matched to a gene: 18. Looked up from germline, CDR1 is MNHEY and CDR2 is SVGEGT. The CDR3 is made up of 16 amino acids. The CDR3 nucleotides read TGTGCCATTGGGGAGACCGGGACAGCCTCCGTCTACGAGCAGTACTTC. This sequence encodes CAIGETGTASVYEQYF.

This clonotype was counted a few times. The chain recombines TRBV7-8 with TRBJ2-1, with D possibly matching TRBD2 (5 bases). V was trimmed by 8 bases and J by 4 bases, leaving 9 bases between them. Germline values: CDR1 SGHVS, CDR2 FQNEAQ. The CDR3 contains 12 residues. In DNA form, the CDR3 reads TGTGCCAGCCAAAGCGGATACAATGAGCAGTTCTTC. It codes for CASQSGYNEQFF. Full variable domain (missing parts from reference TRBV7-8 and TRBJ2-1): GAGVSQSPRYKVAKRGQDVALRCDPISGHVSLFWYQQALGQGPEFLTYFQNEAQLDKSGLPSDRFFAERPEGSVSTLKIQRTQQEDSAVYLCASQSGYNEQFFGPGTRLTVL.

This chain joins TRBV5-1 and TRBJ2-1; TRBD1 agrees at 7 bases. V was pared by 0 bases and J by 9 bases, with 9 bases of the junction left unmatched. Per the germline V gene, CDR1 is SGHRS and CDR2 is YFSETQ. The CDR3 has 15 residues. This chain's CDR3 is CASSLALAGGIEQFF. The CDR3 nucleotides are TGCGCCAGCAGCTTGGCCCTGGCAGGGGGTATTGAGCAGTTCTTC.

The chain employs TRBV14 and TRBJ2-1; D unresolved. CDR1 and CDR2 from the germline V gene are SGHDN and FVKESK. CDR3 size: 16 residues. V lost 1 base, J lost 0 bases, and 10 bases lay in between. CDR3 DNA sequence: TGTGCCAGCAGCCAAGGGTTGTGGAGCTCCTACAATGAGCAGTTCTTC. This encodes CASSQGLWSSYNEQFF.

This rearrangement joins TRBV20-1 to TRBJ2-3; 9 positions agree with TRBD2. The CDR3 covers 15 residues. J was trimmed by 4 bases and V by 2 bases; bases with no gene match: 7. From germline, CDR1 is DFQATT and CDR2 SNEGSKA (reference sequence). The CDR3 reads CSARQLAGGPDTQYF. Written as DNA, the CDR3 is TGCAGTGCTAGACAACTAGCGGGTGGCCCAGATACGCAGTATTTT.

This clonotype was found a few times. The chain uses TRBV29-1 and TRBJ2-1; tentative D call: TRBD2 (5 bases). The length of the CDR3 is 13 residues. Germline V gene sequence: CDR1 SQVTM, CDR2 ANQGSEA. V was pared by 6 bases and J by 8 bases, with 17 bases between. CDR3 bases: TGCAGCGTCGGGAAGGGTGGCCTGGATGAGCAGTTCTTC. Translation: CSVGKGGLDEQFF.